Listed below are T cell receptor beta chains from one sample, sequenced in a study of T cell repertoires in cytomegalovirus infection. MiXCR, applied by TCRdb to the reads, yields one record per CDR3 protein. The table has approximately 990,000 distinct CDR3 sequences, under 40% seen once; the top ten hold around 15%. These receptors are not linked to any known antigen. The sample was cultured CD8+ T cells from PBMCs, taken from culture after CMV antigen stimulation. These receptors all stem from a human donor in good health (CMV status not recorded). Some clones in this sample may be carry-over from other donors' samples. The CDR3 runs from the conserved cysteine through the conserved F or W. Rows give clone size only sometimes, using once, few, many, or a class for an expanded clone.

V gene,clone size,CDR3 protein
TRBV4-2,-,CASSGVGSYNSPLHF
TRBV27,-,CASSSGGSLNTGELFF
TRBV5-6,-,CASSGTSGAYEQYF
TRBV6-1,few,CASSEGQGATEAFF
TRBV12-3/TRBV12-4,few,CASSHRPPGNQPQHF
TRBV19,few,CASSIDWEGWNTEAFF
TRBV12-5,many,CASGSKVNYGYTF
TRBV6-1,-,CASSEASWGSSGNTIYF
TRBV12-3/TRBV12-4,-,CVSSSAPPTTGELFF
TRBV6-6,-,CASSYTTGYQPQHF
TRBV27,few,CASGPGQGMNEQYF
TRBV12-3/TRBV12-4,-,CASSPFGVNQPQHF
TRBV27,-,CASMPGASYNEQFF
TRBV14,-,CASSPIDRGSNTEAFF
TRBV6-6,-,CASGGLVGDQETQYF
TRBV2,-,CASPRSGQGAGYTF
TRBV7-3,-,CASSYSGGVGDTQYF
TRBV9,-,CASSVGRGASYNEQFF
TRBV6-2/TRBV6-3,once,CASSPPPRQGINQPQHF
TRBV6-1,-,CASSPDGGFCEQFF
TRBV6-5,-,CASSYDRGSGNEQFF
TRBV5-5,-,CASSLDVSAYEQYF
TRBV12-3/TRBV12-4,-,CASTWGFYGYTF
TRBV6-6,few,CASSRTGYPYEQYF
TRBV5-4,-,CASSAGQYNEQFF
TRBV7-2,many,CASSAWDRGATNEKLFF
TRBV27,-,CASSGSGARNSYEQYF
TRBV6-5,few,CASSYSVTAGNTIYF